The present T cell receptor (beta chain) was sequenced within a study of PD-1 blockade in classical Hodgkin lymphoma. Time point reported: cycle 4 day 1 (C4D1), after 5 to 7 weeks of nivolumab. No patient escaped relapse after autologous stem cell transplantation, and brentuximab vedotin exposure varied. Study-wide points: Individuals who commenced nivolumab within less than 1 year of ASCT were excluded. In newly diagnosed patients, baseline TCR diversity was reportedly below that of healthy donors.

On this clone: Its specificity is not known.

TCRdb's table, derived via immunoSEQ multiplex PCR, lists solely in-frame clones and lacks some. The sample includes roughly 100,000 clones, roughly nine tenths seen only once; the top ten take around 20%. Germline V lookup: CDR1 MDHEN, CDR2 SYDVKM. The CDR3 has 14 amino acids. V gave up 3 bases and J gave up 4 bases, with 10 bases separating them. Here the sequenced sample was peripheral blood mononuclear cells (PBMCs), taken before the fourth cycle of nivolumab. The receptor's source is a human donor with classical Hodgkin lymphoma. The V and J genes are TRBV28 and TRBJ1-5; possibly TRBD1 for D (6 bases). The CDR3 coding sequence is TGTGCCAGCAGTTTCGACAGGCCGAATCAGCCCCAGCATTTT. Amino acids: CASSFDRPNQPQHF. The variable domain in full, with the rest retrieved from reference TRBV28 and TRBJ1-5, is DVKVTQSSRYLVKRTGEKVFLECVQDMDHENMFWYRQDPGLGLRLIYFSYDVKMKEKGDIPEGYSVSREKKERFSLILESASTNQTSMYLCASSFDRPNQPQHFGDGTRLSIL.